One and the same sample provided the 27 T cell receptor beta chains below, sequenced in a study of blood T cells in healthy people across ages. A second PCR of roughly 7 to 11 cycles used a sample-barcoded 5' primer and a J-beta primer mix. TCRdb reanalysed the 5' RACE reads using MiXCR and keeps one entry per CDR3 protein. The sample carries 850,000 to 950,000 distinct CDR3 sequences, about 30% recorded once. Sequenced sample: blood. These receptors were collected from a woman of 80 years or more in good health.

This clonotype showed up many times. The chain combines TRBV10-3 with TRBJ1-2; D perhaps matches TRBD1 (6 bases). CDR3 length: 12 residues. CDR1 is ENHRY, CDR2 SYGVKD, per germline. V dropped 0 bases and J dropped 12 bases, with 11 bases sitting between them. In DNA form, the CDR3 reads TGTGCCATCAGTGAGTCTGGCGGACAGCACACCTTC. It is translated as CAISESGGQHTF.

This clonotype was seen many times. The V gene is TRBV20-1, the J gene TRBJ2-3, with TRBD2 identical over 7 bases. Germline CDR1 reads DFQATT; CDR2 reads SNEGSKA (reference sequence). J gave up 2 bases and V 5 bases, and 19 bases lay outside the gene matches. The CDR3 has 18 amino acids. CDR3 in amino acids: CSAGVGGYRGGYTDTQYF. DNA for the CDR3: TGCAGTGCTGGGGTCGGGGGGTATCGGGGTGGATACACAGATACGCAGTATTTT.

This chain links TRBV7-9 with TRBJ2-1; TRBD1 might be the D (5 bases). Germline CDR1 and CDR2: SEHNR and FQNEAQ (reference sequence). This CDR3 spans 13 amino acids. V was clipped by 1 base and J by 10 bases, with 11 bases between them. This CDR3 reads CASSLDRTLEQFF. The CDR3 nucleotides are TGTGCCAGCAGCTTAGACAGGACACTCGAGCAGTTCTTC.

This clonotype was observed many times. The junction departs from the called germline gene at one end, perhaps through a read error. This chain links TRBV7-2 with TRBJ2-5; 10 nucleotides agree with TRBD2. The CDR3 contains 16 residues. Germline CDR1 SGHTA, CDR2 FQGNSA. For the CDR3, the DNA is TGTGCCAGCAGTTTAGTTAGCGGGGGGACTCAAGAGACCCAGTACTTC. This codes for CASSLVSGGTQETQYF.

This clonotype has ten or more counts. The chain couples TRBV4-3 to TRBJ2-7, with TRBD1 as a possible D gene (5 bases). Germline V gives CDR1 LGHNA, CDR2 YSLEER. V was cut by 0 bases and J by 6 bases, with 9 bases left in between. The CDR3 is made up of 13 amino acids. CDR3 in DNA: TGCGCCAGCAGCCAAGAGATAGGGGTCGAGCAGTACTTC. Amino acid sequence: CASSQEIGVEQYF.

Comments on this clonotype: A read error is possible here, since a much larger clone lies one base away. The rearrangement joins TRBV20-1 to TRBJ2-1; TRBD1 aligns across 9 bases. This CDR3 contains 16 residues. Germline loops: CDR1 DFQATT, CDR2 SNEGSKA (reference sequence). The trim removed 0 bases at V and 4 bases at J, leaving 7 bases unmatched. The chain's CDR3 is CSAREVGTGTYNEQFF. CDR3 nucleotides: TGCAGTGCTAGAGAGGTTGGGACAGGGACTTACAATGAGCAGTTCTTC.

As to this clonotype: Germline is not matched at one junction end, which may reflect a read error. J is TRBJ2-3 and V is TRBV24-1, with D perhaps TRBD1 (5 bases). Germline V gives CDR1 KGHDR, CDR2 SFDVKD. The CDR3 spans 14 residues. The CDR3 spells CATSAWTSTDTRYF. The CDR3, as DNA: TGTGCCACCAGTGCCTGGACAAGCACAGATACGCGGTATTTT.

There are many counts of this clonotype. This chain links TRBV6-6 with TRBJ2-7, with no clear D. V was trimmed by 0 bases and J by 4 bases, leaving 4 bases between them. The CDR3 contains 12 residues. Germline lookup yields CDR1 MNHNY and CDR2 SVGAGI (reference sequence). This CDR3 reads CASSYSNYEQYF. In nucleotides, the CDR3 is TGTGCCAGCAGTTACTCGAATTACGAGCAGTACTTC.

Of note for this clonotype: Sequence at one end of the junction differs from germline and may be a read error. In DNA form, the CDR3 reads TGCGCCAGCAGCTTGGCCGCGACAACCGAACCGGGGGCCAACGTCCTGGCTTTC. Its translation is CASSLAATTEPGANVLAF. V usage is TRBV5-1 and J usage is TRBJ2-6; tentatively, D is TRBD1 or TRBD2 (6 bases each). The germline V gene encodes CDR1 SGHRS and CDR2 YFSETQ. The CDR3 spans 18 residues.

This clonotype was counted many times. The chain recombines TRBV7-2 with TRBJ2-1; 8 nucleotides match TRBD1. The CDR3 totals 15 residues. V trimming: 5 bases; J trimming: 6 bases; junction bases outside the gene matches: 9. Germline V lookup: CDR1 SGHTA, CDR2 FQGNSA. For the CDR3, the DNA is TGTGCCAGCAGCATACCACAGGGGGGTGTCAATGAGCAGTTCTTC. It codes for CASSIPQGGVNEQFF.

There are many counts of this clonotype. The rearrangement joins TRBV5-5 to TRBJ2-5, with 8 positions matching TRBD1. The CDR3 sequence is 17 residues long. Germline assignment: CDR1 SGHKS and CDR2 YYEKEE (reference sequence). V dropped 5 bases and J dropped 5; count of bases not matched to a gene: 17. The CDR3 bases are TGTGCCAGCAGACCGCTTGGGTCAGGGGGCAGCGGTGAGACCCAGTACTTC. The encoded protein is CASRPLGSGGSGETQYF.

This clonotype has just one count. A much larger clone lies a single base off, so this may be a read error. The CDR3 here is CASSLGLGLEQYV. CDR3 in DNA: TGTGCCAGCAGCTTAGGGCTGGGTTTGGAGCAGTACGTC. This chain joins TRBV7-9 and TRBJ2-7; D is undetermined. Germline V CDR1 and CDR2: SEHNR, FQNEAQ (reference sequence). V was clipped by 1 base and J by 7 bases, with 11 bases between them. CDR3 length: 13 amino acids.

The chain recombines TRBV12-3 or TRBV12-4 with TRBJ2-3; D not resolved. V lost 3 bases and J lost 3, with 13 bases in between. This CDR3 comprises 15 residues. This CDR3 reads CASSFSRGLTDTQYF. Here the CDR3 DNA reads TGTGCCAGCAGTTTTTCTAGAGGCTTAACAGATACGCAGTATTTT.

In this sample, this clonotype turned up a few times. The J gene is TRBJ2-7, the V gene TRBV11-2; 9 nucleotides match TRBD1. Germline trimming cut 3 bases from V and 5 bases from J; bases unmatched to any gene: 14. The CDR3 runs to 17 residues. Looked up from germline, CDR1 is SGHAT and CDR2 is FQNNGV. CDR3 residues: CASSFRTGVKIGDEQYF. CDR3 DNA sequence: TGTGCCAGCAGCTTTAGGACAGGGGTCAAAATTGGCGACGAGCAGTACTTC. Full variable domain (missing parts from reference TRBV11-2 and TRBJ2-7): EAGVAQSPRYKIIEKRQSVAFWCNPISGHATLYWYQQILGQGPKLLIQFQNNGVVDDSQLPKDRFSAERLKGVDSTLKIQPAKLEDSAVYLCASSFRTGVKIGDEQYFGPGTRLTVT.

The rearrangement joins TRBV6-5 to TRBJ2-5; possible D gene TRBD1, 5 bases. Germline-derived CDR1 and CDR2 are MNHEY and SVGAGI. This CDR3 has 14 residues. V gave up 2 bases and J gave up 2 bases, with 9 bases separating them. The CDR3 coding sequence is TGTGCCAGCAGTTACCGGACACGACAAGAGACCCAGTACTTC. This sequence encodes CASSYRTRQETQYF.

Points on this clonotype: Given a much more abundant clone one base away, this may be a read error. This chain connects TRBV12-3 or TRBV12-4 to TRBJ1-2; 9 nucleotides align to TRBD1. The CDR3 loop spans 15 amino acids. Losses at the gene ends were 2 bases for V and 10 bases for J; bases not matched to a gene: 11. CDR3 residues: CASSLMGTGKIDYTF. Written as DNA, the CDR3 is TGTGCCAGCAGTTTAATGGGGACAGGGAAGATTGACTACACCTTC.

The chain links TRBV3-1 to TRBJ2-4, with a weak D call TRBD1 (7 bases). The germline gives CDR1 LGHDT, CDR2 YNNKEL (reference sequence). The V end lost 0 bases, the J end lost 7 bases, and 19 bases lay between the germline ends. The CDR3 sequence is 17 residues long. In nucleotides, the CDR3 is TGTGCCAGCAGCCAAGATTCCGGAGGGGGCGCATGGAACATTCAGTACTTC. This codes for CASSQDSGGGAWNIQYF.

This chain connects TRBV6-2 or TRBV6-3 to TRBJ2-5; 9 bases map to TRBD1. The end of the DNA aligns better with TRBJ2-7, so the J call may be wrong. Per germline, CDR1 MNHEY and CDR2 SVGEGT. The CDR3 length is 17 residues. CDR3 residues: CASSYRRGQGRSYEQYF. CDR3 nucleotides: TGTGCCAGCAGTTACCGACGGGGACAGGGACGATCCTACGAGCAGTACTTC.

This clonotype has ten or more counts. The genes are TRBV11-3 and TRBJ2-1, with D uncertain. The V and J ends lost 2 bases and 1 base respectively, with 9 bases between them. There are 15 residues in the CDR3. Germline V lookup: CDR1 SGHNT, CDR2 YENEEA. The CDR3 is CASSLNVVSYNEQFF. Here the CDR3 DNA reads TGTGCCAGCAGCTTAAATGTGGTTTCCTACAATGAGCAGTTCTTC.

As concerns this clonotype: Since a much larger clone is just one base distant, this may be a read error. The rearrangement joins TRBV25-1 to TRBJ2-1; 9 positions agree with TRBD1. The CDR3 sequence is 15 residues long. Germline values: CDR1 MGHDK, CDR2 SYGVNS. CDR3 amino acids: CAGRTGTGSYNEQFF. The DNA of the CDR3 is TGTGCCGGCAGGACCGGGACAGGGTCATACAATGAGCAGTTCTTC.

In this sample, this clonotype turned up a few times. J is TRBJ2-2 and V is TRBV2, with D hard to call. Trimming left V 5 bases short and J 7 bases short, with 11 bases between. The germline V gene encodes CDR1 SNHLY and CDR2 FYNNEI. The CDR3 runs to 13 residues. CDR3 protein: CASSPQGVGELFF. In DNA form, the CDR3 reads TGTGCCAGCAGTCCGCAAGGCGTCGGGGAGCTGTTTTTT.

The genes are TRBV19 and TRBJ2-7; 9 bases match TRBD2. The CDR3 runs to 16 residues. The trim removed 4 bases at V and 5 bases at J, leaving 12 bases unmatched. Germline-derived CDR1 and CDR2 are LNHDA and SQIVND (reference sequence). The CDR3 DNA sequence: TGTGCCAGTAGTAGGGGGATAGCGGGGGAGAGGGACGAGCAGTACTTC. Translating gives CASSRGIAGERDEQYF.

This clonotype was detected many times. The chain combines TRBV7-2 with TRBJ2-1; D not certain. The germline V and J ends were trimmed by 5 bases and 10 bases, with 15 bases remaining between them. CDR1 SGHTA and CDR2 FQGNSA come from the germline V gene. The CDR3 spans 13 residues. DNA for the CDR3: TGTGCCAGCAGCCCGGGCTGGGTTGGAGAGCAGTTCTTC. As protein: CASSPGWVGEQFF. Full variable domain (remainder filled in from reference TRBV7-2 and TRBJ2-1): GAGVSQSPSNKVTEKGKDVELRCDPISGHTALYWYRQSLGQGLEFLIYFQGNSAPDKSGLPSDRFSAERTGGSVSTLTIQRTQQEDSAVYLCASSPGWVGEQFFGPGTRLTVL.

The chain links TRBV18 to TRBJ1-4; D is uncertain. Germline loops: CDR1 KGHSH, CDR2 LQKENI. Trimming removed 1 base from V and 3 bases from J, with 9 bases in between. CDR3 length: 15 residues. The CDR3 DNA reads TGTGCCAGCTCACCACAGCAGGATCCTAATGAAAAACTGTTTTTT. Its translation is CASSPQQDPNEKLFF.

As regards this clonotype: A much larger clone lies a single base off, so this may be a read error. CDR3 DNA sequence: TGTGCCAGCAGAAAGCGGGGGTCGTACAATGAGCAGTACTTC. It is translated as CASRKRGSYNEQYF. The rearrangement joins TRBV6-2 or TRBV6-3 to TRBJ2-7; TRBD2 matches 8 bases. V was clipped by 6 bases and J by 7 bases; unmatched bases: 11. The germline V gene has CDR1 MNHEY and CDR2 SVGEGT. The CDR3 sequence is 14 residues long.

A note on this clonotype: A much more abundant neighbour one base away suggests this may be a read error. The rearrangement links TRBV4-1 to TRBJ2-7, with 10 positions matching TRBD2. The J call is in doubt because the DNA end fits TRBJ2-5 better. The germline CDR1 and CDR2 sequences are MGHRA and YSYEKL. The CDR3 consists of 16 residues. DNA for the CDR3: TGCGCCAGCGGCCAGACACAAGCGGGGGGGCCTAAGACCCAGTACTTC. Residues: CASGQTQAGGPKTQYF.

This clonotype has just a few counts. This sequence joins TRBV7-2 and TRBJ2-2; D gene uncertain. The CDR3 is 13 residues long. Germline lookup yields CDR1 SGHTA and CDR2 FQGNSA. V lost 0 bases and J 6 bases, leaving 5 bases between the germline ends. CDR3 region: CASSLAPPGELFF. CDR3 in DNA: TGTGCCAGCAGCTTAGCGCCTCCCGGGGAGCTGTTTTTT.